The 19 T cell receptor beta chains presented below share a single source sample, sequenced in a study of human T cells and chemical hapten exposure. TCRdb independently ran MiXCR on the 5' RACE reads; one entry per CDR3 protein. The profile shows about 110,000 distinct CDR3 sequences, around a fifth of them singletons. The template was total RNA from unfractionated whole blood. All receptors derive from a human donor in good health.

The chain is built from TRBV29-1 and TRBJ2-3; 8 nucleotides align to TRBD1. CDR3 size: 15 residues. Germline V gives CDR1 SQVTM, CDR2 ANQGSEA. J gave up 4 bases and V 6 bases, and 12 bases lay outside the gene matches. The CDR3 nucleotides are TGCAGCGTGGGAGATGGGACAGGAATCGCAGATACGCAGTATTTT. Protein: CSVGDGTGIADTQYF.

At least ten counts were recorded for this clonotype. This chain links TRBV28 with TRBJ2-7; D is uncertain. This CDR3 comprises 12 residues. Germline-derived CDR1 and CDR2 are MDHEN and SYDVKM. V gave up 6 bases and J gave up 1 base, with 7 bases separating them. The CDR3, as DNA: TGTGCCAGCAGCTCGGCGTCCTACGAGCAGTACTTC. Residues: CASSSASYEQYF.

This clonotype has just a few counts. This chain connects TRBV29-1 to TRBJ1-4; maybe TRBD1 (6 bases). This CDR3 contains 15 residues. Germline CDR1 reads SQVTM; CDR2 reads ANQGSEA. V lost 3 bases to trimming and J lost 0 bases, with 11 bases between them. The CDR3 loop is CSVEEDSATNEKLFF. As DNA, the CDR3 is TGCAGCGTTGAGGAGGACAGTGCAACTAATGAAAAACTGTTTTTT.

The chain employs TRBV3-1 and TRBJ2-7, with TRBD2 identical over 11 bases. This CDR3 contains 16 residues. Germline V gives CDR1 LGHDT, CDR2 YNNKEL (reference sequence). V gave up 4 bases and J gave up 4 bases; unmatched junction bases: 9. The CDR3 coding sequence is TGTGCCAGCAGCCCCCGGGTAGCGGGAGGGCCATACGAGCAGTACTTC. Translated, it gives CASSPRVAGGPYEQYF.

The genes are TRBV6-5 and TRBJ1-2; D gene ambiguous. From germline, CDR1 is MNHEY and CDR2 SVGAGI. The CDR3 is 12 residues long. The V end lost 5 bases, the J end lost 4 bases, and 8 bases lay between the germline ends. The DNA of the CDR3 is TGTGCCAGCAGTCAAAGTGGCTATGGCTACACCTTC. This encodes CASSQSGYGYTF.

V usage is TRBV6-2 or TRBV6-3 and J usage is TRBJ2-1; the D is unclear. Per the germline V gene, CDR1 is MNHEY and CDR2 is SVGEGT. The CDR3 has 14 amino acids. Trimming shortened V by 0 bases and J by 6 bases, and 9 bases separated the two germline ends. CDR3 loop: CASSYSPGPNEQFF. For the CDR3, the DNA is TGTGCCAGCAGTTACTCGCCGGGTCCCAATGAGCAGTTCTTC.

There are a few counts of this clonotype. The chain recombines TRBV7-8 with TRBJ2-1; 7 nucleotides line up with TRBD2. After removal of 5 bases from V and 2 bases from J, the junction contained 9 bases not matched to a gene. The V gene's germline CDR1 is SGHVS and CDR2 FQNEAQ. The CDR3 has 16 residues. In nucleotides, the CDR3 is TGTGCCAGCAGCGCGTTACTAGCGACGCCCTACAATGAGCAGTTCTTC. Protein sequence: CASSALLATPYNEQFF.

This clonotype was picked up many times. The chain has TRBV29-1 and TRBJ2-3; 9 positions agree with TRBD1. This CDR3 is 13 amino acids long. V was clipped by 7 bases and J by 6 bases; unmatched bases: 8. The V gene's germline CDR1 is SQVTM and CDR2 ANQGSEA. The CDR3 DNA reads as TGCAGCGCTGGGACAGGGAAAAAGGATACGCAGTATTTT. Its protein product is CSAGTGKKDTQYF.

This clonotype has only a few counts. V gene TRBV29-1 combines with J gene TRBJ1-1; D is undetermined. The CDR3 sequence is 12 residues long. Trimming removed 3 bases from V and 7 bases from J, with 12 bases in between. CDR1 is SQVTM and CDR2 is ANQGSEA in the germline V gene. The CDR3 region is CSVDLTVNEAFF. CDR3 bases: TGCAGCGTTGATCTTACCGTAAATGAAGCTTTCTTT.

This clonotype has a count of ten or more. The V and J genes are TRBV19 and TRBJ2-7, with D maybe TRBD1 (6 bases). The germline CDR1 and CDR2 sequences are LNHDA and SQIVND (reference sequence). This CDR3 comprises 13 residues. V was clipped by 6 bases and J by 5 bases, with 14 bases between them. The CDR3 DNA reads as TGTGCCAGTAGGGGGACATGGACCAACGAGCAGTACTTC. It encodes CASRGTWTNEQYF.

A few counts support this clonotype. The chain uses TRBV20-1 and TRBJ1-1; D remains ambiguous. This CDR3 has 11 residues. From germline, CDR1 is DFQATT and CDR2 SNEGSKA (reference sequence). Trimming removed 7 bases from V and 10 bases from J, with 16 bases in between. The CDR3 DNA reads as TGCAGTGAAGGTAGTGAGGTAGGAGCTTTCTTT. Its translation: CSEGSEVGAFF.

This clonotype appeared a few times. The chain is built from TRBV2 and TRBJ2-5, with a weak D call TRBD1 (5 bases). In germline, CDR1 is SNHLY, CDR2 FYNNEI. The V end was cut by 8 bases, the J end by 5 bases, with 15 bases between. The CDR3 totals 13 residues. DNA of the CDR3: TGTGCCAGCCCTCCGCAGGGAACGGAGACCCAGTACTTC. It yields the protein CASPPQGTETQYF.

In this sample, this clonotype turned up a few times. The V call is TRBV20-1, the J call TRBJ2-1; D remains unclear. Per germline, CDR1 DFQATT and CDR2 SNEGSKA (reference sequence). Trimming pared 6 bases from V and 4 bases from J, leaving 16 bases between. The CDR3 loop spans 14 amino acids. The CDR3 here is CSATLESQYNEQFF. The CDR3 coding sequence is TGCAGTGCAACACTGGAGAGTCAGTACAATGAGCAGTTCTTC.

The chain has TRBV5-4 and TRBJ1-2; possibly TRBD1 for D (6 bases). Between the trimmed V and J ends, which lost 0 bases and 4 bases, there was a span of 13 bases. The V gene's germline CDR1 is SGHNT and CDR2 YYREEE (reference sequence). The CDR3 totals 15 residues. The CDR3 nucleotides read TGTGCCAGCAGCTTGGTGGGGGGCGGCGGCTATGGCTACACCTTC. It is translated as CASSLVGGGGYGYTF.

The V call is TRBV3-1, the J call TRBJ1-4; D might be TRBD1 (5 bases). CDR1 LGHDT and CDR2 YNNKEL come from the germline V gene (reference sequence). The CDR3 length is 13 residues. The V end was cut by 2 bases, the J end by 7 bases, with 8 bases between. CDR3 DNA: TGTGCCAGCAGCCAACAGGGAGGTGAAAAACTGTTTTTT. It yields the protein CASSQQGGEKLFF.

In the case of this clonotype: Sequence at one end of the junction differs from germline and may be a read error. The J gene is TRBJ2-3, the V gene TRBV2; tentative D call: TRBD2 (6 bases). Germline V gene sequence: CDR1 SNHLY, CDR2 FYNNEI. CDR3 length: 12 amino acids. The DNA of the CDR3 is TGTGCCAGCAGCGAAGCAGCGGGCGCGCAGTATTTT. Translated, it gives CASSEAAGAQYF.

The rearrangement links TRBV6-5 to TRBJ2-5; either TRBD1 or TRBD2 may fit D (6 bases each). Between the trimmed V and J ends, which lost 6 bases and 5 bases, there was a span of 16 bases. The length of the CDR3 is 14 residues. Germline V gene data show CDR1 as MNHEY and CDR2 as SVGAGI. The CDR3 sequence: CASRPVGGWETQYF. CDR3 sequence (DNA): TGTGCCAGCAGACCCGTGGGGGGCTGGGAGACCCAGTACTTC.

This clonotype has only a few counts. CDR3 in DNA: TGTGCCAGCAGCCACCGAGGGGGCGACGGGTACTTC. This encodes CASSHRGGDGYF. The gene calls are TRBV12-3 or TRBV12-4 and TRBJ2-4; 7 bases are a match to TRBD1. J was trimmed by 15 bases and V by 6 bases; bases with no gene match: 11. CDR3 size: 12 residues.

The rearrangement links TRBV4-1 to TRBJ2-6, with D possibly being TRBD1 or TRBD2 (5 bases each). Trimming removed 3 bases from V and 0 bases from J, with 12 bases in between. CDR3 size: 17 residues. Germline V gene lookup returns CDR1 MGHRA and CDR2 YSYEKL. CDR3 DNA: TGCGCCAGCAGCCAGAAGGGACGGACCTCTGGGGCCAACGTCCTGACTTTC. This sequence encodes CASSQKGRTSGANVLTF.